The text below deals with one T cell receptor (beta chain). V gave up 6 bases and J gave up 3 bases, with 12 bases separating them. CDR3 size: 13 residues. Per germline, CDR1 KGHSH and CDR2 LQKENI. This sample was taken from a study of blood T cell repertoires in COVID-19. For the study at large: Samples taken during acute and convalescent COVID-19 were collected in the United States, Italy and Spain.

Here immunoSEQ multiplex PCR was the method, and the copy in TCRdb shows in-frame clones only, minus some. This table holds 130,000 or so clones, around four fifths found once. This receptor was identified in a human donor in a cohort sampled during active COVID-19. The genes are TRBV18 and TRBJ2-7; tentative D call: TRBD2 (6 bases). The source material was peripheral blood. DNA for the CDR3: TGTGCCAGCTCGGCGGGACTCGACTACGAGCAGTACTTC. Its translation is CASSAGLDYEQYF.